Following are 13 T cell receptor beta chains from one sample sequenced in a study of PD-1 blockade in classical Hodgkin lymphoma. Sequenced by immunoSEQ multiplex PCR; TCRdb stores in-frame clones only, minus some. The profile shows about 39,000 clones, 70% to 85% of them singletons. Indicated time point: cycle 4 day 1 (C4D1), after more than five weeks of nivolumab. Brentuximab vedotin exposure varied among the patients, all of whom had relapsed after autologous stem cell transplantation. The input for sequencing was peripheral blood mononuclear cells (PBMCs), taken before the fourth cycle of nivolumab. Receptor source: a human donor with classical Hodgkin lymphoma.

This clone was detected only once. The chain joins TRBV2 to TRBJ2-5; 7 nucleotides match TRBD1. V dropped 4 bases and J dropped 0; count of bases not matched to a gene: 2. Germline V gene lookup returns CDR1 SNHLY and CDR2 FYNNEI. The CDR3 totals 14 residues. In DNA form, the CDR3 reads TGTGCCAGCAGTGTCGGGACAGACCAAGAGACCCAGTACTTC. Protein product: CASSVGTDQETQYF.

The table lists this clone with a count of one. The V and J genes are TRBV6-1 and TRBJ2-7; D call uncertain. Germline loops: CDR1 MNHNS, CDR2 SASEGT. V was clipped by 8 bases and J by 3 bases, with 8 bases between them. The CDR3 covers 11 residues. CDR3 region: CASDSIYEQYF. CDR3 sequence (DNA): TGTGCCAGCGATTCGATCTACGAGCAGTACTTC.

The chain recombines TRBV28 with TRBJ1-6; D unresolved. Germline V lookup: CDR1 MDHEN, CDR2 SYDVKM. The CDR3 consists of 13 residues. V lost 2 bases and J lost 13, with 12 bases in between. This CDR3 is CASSLGTTYPLHF. In DNA, the CDR3 is TGTGCCAGCAGTTTAGGCACCACGTATCCCCTCCACTTT.

This clone has more than one count but fewer than ten. V and J are TRBV5-1 and TRBJ1-1; 7 nucleotides align to TRBD1. Unmatched junction bases numbered 7, after V lost 5 bases and J lost 0 bases. The germline gives CDR1 SGHRS, CDR2 YFSETQ. This CDR3 has 15 residues. The CDR3 protein is CASRGTANMNTEAFF. The CDR3 DNA sequence: TGCGCCAGCAGAGGGACAGCAAACATGAACACTGAAGCTTTCTTT. Variable domain in full (rest from reference TRBV5-1 and TRBJ1-1): KAGVTQTPRYLIKTRGQQVTLSCSPISGHRSVSWYQQTPGQGLQFLFEYFSETQRNKGNFPGRFSGRQFSNSRSEMNVSTLELGDSALYLCASRGTANMNTEAFFGQGTRLTVV.

This clone has only one observation. The chain is built from TRBV7-2 and TRBJ2-5; 14 bases are shared with TRBD2. The V and J ends lost 1 base and 2 bases, in that order; junction bases with no gene match: 6. This CDR3 contains 18 residues. The germline V gene has CDR1 SGHTA and CDR2 FQGNSA. The CDR3 loop is CASSLGRLAGGIQETQYF. CDR3 coding DNA: TGTGCCAGCAGCTTAGGGCGACTAGCGGGGGGGATTCAAGAGACCCAGTACTTC. The entire variable domain, with the rest obtained from reference TRBV7-2 and TRBJ2-5, is as follows: GAGVSQSPSNKVTEKGKDVELRCDPISGHTALYWYRQSLGQGLEFLIYFQGNSAPDKSGLPSDRFSAERTGGSVSTLTIQRTQQEDSAVYLCASSLGRLAGGIQETQYFGPGTRLLVL.

The chain recombines TRBV6-1 with TRBJ2-3; TRBD2 aligns across 9 bases. V gave up 1 base and J gave up 4 bases; unmatched junction bases: 15. Germline V gene sequence: CDR1 MNHNS, CDR2 SASEGT. The CDR3 is 19 amino acids. Here the CDR3 reads CASSEVLAGGAPNSDTQYF. The CDR3 nucleotides read TGTGCCAGCAGTGAAGTGTTGGCGGGGGGGGCCCCTAACTCAGATACGCAGTATTTT.

The chain employs TRBV10-1 and TRBJ2-2; D uncertain. V was cut by 2 bases and J by 4 bases, with 11 bases left in between. This CDR3 comprises 15 residues. The germline V gene encodes CDR1 WNHNN and CDR2 SYGVQD (reference sequence). This CDR3 is CASSEDMSLTGELFF. CDR3 nucleotides: TGCGCCAGCAGTGAGGATATGTCCCTCACCGGGGAGCTGTTTTTT.

V and J are TRBV19 and TRBJ2-3; TRBD2 matches at 8 bases. J was trimmed by 2 bases and V by 6 bases; bases with no gene match: 10. CDR1 LNHDA and CDR2 SQIVND come from the germline V gene (reference sequence). The CDR3 is 16 amino acids. The CDR3 DNA is TGTGCCAGTAGCACCGGGGGGGGGTTTTTCACAGATACGCAGTATTTT. Residues: CASSTGGGFFTDTQYF.

The gene calls are TRBV5-4 and TRBJ2-7, with TRBD1 matching over 8 bases. V was pared by 4 bases and J by 6 bases, with 9 bases of the junction left unmatched. Germline-derived CDR1 and CDR2 are SGHNT and YYREEE (reference sequence). The CDR3 is made up of 14 amino acids. CDR3 protein: CASSKDRDRGEQYF. DNA for the CDR3: TGTGCCAGCAGCAAGGACAGGGACCGCGGCGAGCAGTACTTC.

V gene TRBV10-3 combines with J gene TRBJ1-1; TRBD1 matches 7 bases. Per the germline V gene, CDR1 is ENHRY and CDR2 is SYGVKD. This CDR3 spans 15 amino acids. Trimming at V came to 0 bases and at J to 3 bases, leaving 4 bases not matched to a gene. CDR3 DNA: TGTGCCATCAGTGAGTCGGGGGGACAGTACACTGAAGCTTTCTTT. Residues: CAISESGGQYTEAFF.

The chain couples TRBV15 to TRBJ1-2; possibly TRBD1 for D (6 bases). The germline V and J ends were trimmed by 0 bases and 4 bases, with 12 bases remaining between them. The CDR3 consists of 15 residues. Germline lookup yields CDR1 LNHNV and CDR2 YYDKDF (reference sequence). CDR3 sequence (DNA): TGTGCCACCAGCAGAGAGTTGGGGGCTGGCTATGGCTACACCTTC. Encoded protein: CATSRELGAGYGYTF.

This sequence joins TRBV6-5 and TRBJ1-1; D possibly corresponds to TRBD1 (5 bases). The germline gives CDR1 MNHEY, CDR2 SVGAGI. The CDR3 is 14 amino acids. V shed 10 bases and J shed 0 bases, with 15 bases lying between them. The CDR3 DNA is TGTGCCACCCTTTCTCCGGGGGTGAACACTGAAGCTTTCTTT. Translation gives CATLSPGVNTEAFF.

The rearrangement joins TRBV6-6 to TRBJ1-1, with D uncertain. Trimming stripped 6 bases from V and 3 bases from J, with 14 bases between. Germline CDR1 reads MNHNY; CDR2 reads SVGAGI (reference sequence). CDR3 length: 14 amino acids. The chain's CDR3 is CASSKGGLYTEAFF. CDR3 nucleotides: TGTGCCAGCAGCAAGGGAGGCCTTTACACTGAAGCTTTCTTT.